These 22 T cell receptor beta chains originate from one sample sequenced in a study of blood T cell repertoires in COVID-19. Data came from immunoSEQ multiplex PCR; TCRdb stores just in-frame clones and leaves some out. This sample has approximately 380,000 clones; 80% to 95% occur once, and the top ten carry about 0.78%. The sequenced sample was PBMCs or T cells enriched from blood (not recorded which). These receptors all stem from a woman aged 40 to 55 who had been exposed to COVID-19.

This clone was seen a few times. The chain is built from TRBV5-1 and TRBJ1-1, with 7 bases matching TRBD1. V shed 3 bases and J 8 bases; nucleotides not matched to a gene: 7. The CDR3 is 13 amino acids. Germline CDR1 reads SGHRS; CDR2 reads YFSETQ. The CDR3 region has the DNA TGCGCCAGCAGCTCCCTCAGGGGGGAAGAAGCTTTCTTT. It translates to CASSSLRGEEAFF.

The chain combines TRBV15 with TRBJ1-1; 9 bases are a match to TRBD1. The V gene end was trimmed by 3 bases and the J gene end by 4 bases; junction bases not matched to a gene: 3. Germline V lookup: CDR1 LNHNV, CDR2 YYDKDF (reference sequence). This CDR3 comprises 14 residues. The CDR3 protein is CATSSATGGTEAFF. The CDR3 DNA follows: TGTGCCACCAGCAGTGCGACAGGGGGCACTGAAGCTTTCTTT.

The chain recombines TRBV6-6 with TRBJ2-1; 9 positions agree with TRBD2. Trimming at V came to 0 bases and at J to 4 bases, leaving 4 bases not matched to a gene. The CDR3 runs to 16 residues. From germline, CDR1 is MNHNY and CDR2 SVGAGI (reference sequence). CDR3 DNA sequence: TGTGCCAGCAGTTACTCGAAGGCGGGAGGGTACAATGAGCAGTTCTTC. Translating it yields CASSYSKAGGYNEQFF.

The gene calls are TRBV7-6 and TRBJ2-7; possible D gene TRBD2, 7 bases. The germline CDR1 and CDR2 sequences are SGHVS and FNYEAQ. V lost 5 bases to trimming and J lost 7 bases, with 21 bases between them. The CDR3 is 15 amino acids. DNA for the CDR3: TGTGCCAGCAGCCGTATGGGGGGGCAAGGCGCGGAGCAGTACTTC. This translates into CASSRMGGQGAEQYF.

This chain joins TRBV30 and TRBJ1-1; 9 nucleotides match TRBD1. Germline-derived CDR1 and CDR2 are GTSNPN and SVGIG (reference sequence). The CDR3 is made up of 13 amino acids. V lost 4 bases and J lost 5; bases outside the gene matches: 5. Here the CDR3 reads CAWNRDRATEAFF. As DNA, the CDR3 is TGTGCCTGGAACCGGGACAGGGCTACTGAAGCTTTCTTT.

The CDR3 coding sequence is TGTGCCAGCATCCGGCCTAACCAGGGGCGGACTGAAGCTTTCTTT. Its protein product is CASIRPNQGRTEAFF. The chain links TRBV11-2 to TRBJ1-1, with D possibly matching TRBD1 (6 bases). The CDR3 sequence is 15 residues long. Germline CDR1 reads SGHAT; CDR2 reads FQNNGV. The V end lost 7 bases, the J end lost 5 bases, and 20 bases lay between the germline ends. The full variable domain, with the rest looked up from reference TRBV11-2 and TRBJ1-1, is EAGVAQSPRYKIIEKRQSVAFWCNPISGHATLYWYQQILGQGPKLLIQFQNNGVVDDSQLPKDRFSAERLKGVDSTLKIQPAKLEDSAVYLCASIRPNQGRTEAFFGQGTRLTVV.

The chain has TRBV6-1 and TRBJ1-5, with a weak D call TRBD1 (6 bases). The germline gives CDR1 MNHNS, CDR2 SASEGT. The CDR3 extends over 15 amino acids. V lost 3 bases, J lost 7 bases, and 16 bases lay in between. The CDR3 nucleotides read TGTGCCAGCAGTGAGGCGACAGGTAGTAGACAGCCCCAGCATTTT. Encoded protein: CASSEATGSRQPQHF.

This sequence joins TRBV10-3 and TRBJ2-7, with 7 bases matching TRBD2. The CDR3 sequence is 12 residues long. Germline V lookup: CDR1 ENHRY, CDR2 SYGVKD. V was clipped by 2 bases and J by 6 bases; unmatched bases: 1. The DNA of the CDR3 is TGTGCCATCAGTGAGCGGGGGGTCGAGCAGTACTTC. Encoded protein: CAISERGVEQYF.

The V and J genes are TRBV5-4 and TRBJ1-1, with a tentative D call TRBD1 (5 bases). Germline CDR1 SGHNT, CDR2 YYREEE (reference sequence). With 0 bases removed from V and 5 bases from J, the gap between germline ends came to 11 bases. The CDR3 has 14 residues. CDR3 protein: CASSLVGAWTEAFF. The CDR3, as DNA: TGTGCCAGCAGCTTGGTAGGGGCGTGGACTGAAGCTTTCTTT.

V usage is TRBV6-1 and J usage is TRBJ1-2; 7 bases align to TRBD1. The V segment lost 3 bases and the J segment 3 bases; nucleotides outside the gene matches: 4. This CDR3 region has 14 residues. Germline assignment: CDR1 MNHNS and CDR2 SASEGT. DNA of the CDR3: TGTGCCAGCAGTGAGGGCCAGGGGGACTATGGCTACACCTTC. It encodes CASSEGQGDYGYTF.

This rearrangement joins TRBV6-5 to TRBJ2-1; 9 bases are a match to TRBD1. The CDR3 loop spans 15 amino acids. Germline V lookup: CDR1 MNHEY, CDR2 SVGAGI. J gave up 7 bases and V 5 bases, and 9 bases lay outside the gene matches. The CDR3, as DNA: TGTGCCAGCAGTCGTCGGGACAGGGATGCAAATGAGCAGTTCTTC. Translated: CASSRRDRDANEQFF.

This rearrangement joins TRBV27 to TRBJ1-2, with TRBD1 as a possible D gene (5 bases). The CDR3 runs 12 residues. Germline lookup yields CDR1 MNHEY and CDR2 SMNVEV (reference sequence). The V gene lost 5 bases and the J gene lost 3 bases, with 7 bases spanning the gap. The DNA of the CDR3 is TGTGCCAGCAGTAGGGGTGACTATGGCTACACCTTC. Protein product: CASSRGDYGYTF.

The chain joins TRBV15 to TRBJ1-4; possible D gene TRBD1, 6 bases. The germline V gene has CDR1 LNHNV and CDR2 YYDKDF (reference sequence). CDR3 length: 15 residues. V lost 0 bases, J lost 7 bases, and 12 bases lay in between. In nucleotides, the CDR3 is TGTGCCACCAGCAGAGATAAGGGGGAAGGTGAAAAACTGTTTTTT. Its translation is CATSRDKGEGEKLFF.

A note on this clone: The same CDR3 is also encoded by other DNA sequences in this sample. This sequence joins TRBV6-5 and TRBJ2-5; 7 bases align to TRBD2. CDR3 length: 14 amino acids. The germline gives CDR1 MNHEY, CDR2 SVGAGI. V shed 1 base and J 2 bases; nucleotides not matched to a gene: 1. CDR3 bases: TGTGCCAGCAGTTACTTCGGGGGGCAAGAGACCCAGTACTTC. This sequence encodes CASSYFGGQETQYF.

The gene calls are TRBV7-3 and TRBJ1-1; maybe TRBD1 (6 bases). Germline V gene data show CDR1 as SGHTA and CDR2 as FQGTGA. The CDR3 has 13 residues. V was pared by 3 bases and J by 5 bases, with 10 bases between. CDR3 bases: TGTGCCAGCAGCTTGCAGGGGACGACTGAAGCTTTCTTT. As protein: CASSLQGTTEAFF.

The J gene is TRBJ1-3, the V gene TRBV7-2; tentatively, D is TRBD1 (6 bases). Germline loops: CDR1 SGHTA, CDR2 FQGNSA. The CDR3 has 15 amino acids. The V gene lost 1 base and the J gene lost 4 bases, with 11 bases spanning the gap. The DNA of the CDR3 is TGTGCCAGCAGCTTAGGGGGGGGCGAAGGAAACACCATATATTTT. It encodes CASSLGGGEGNTIYF.

This clone was observed a single time. The rearrangement uses TRBV11-2 and TRBJ1-2, with D possibly TRBD1 on 5 matching bases. Germline V gene lookup returns CDR1 SGHAT and CDR2 FQNNGV. V was trimmed by 6 bases and J by 6 bases, leaving 14 bases between them. The CDR3 is made up of 13 amino acids. CDR3 protein: CASSGGSLHGYTF. The CDR3 DNA reads TGTGCCAGCAGTGGGGGGAGCCTTCATGGCTACACCTTC. The variable domain in full, completed from reference TRBV11-2 and TRBJ1-2, reads EAGVAQSPRYKIIEKRQSVAFWCNPISGHATLYWYQQILGQGPKLLIQFQNNGVVDDSQLPKDRFSAERLKGVDSTLKIQPAKLEDSAVYLCASSGGSLHGYTFGSGTRLTVV.

This sequence joins TRBV7-6 and TRBJ2-5; 7 bases map to TRBD2. V gave up 0 bases and J gave up 4 bases; unmatched junction bases: 5. The germline gives CDR1 SGHVS, CDR2 FNYEAQ. This CDR3 comprises 15 residues. In DNA, the CDR3 is TGTGCCAGCAGCTTAGCTAGCGGGTCCGGAGAGACCCAGTACTTC. Protein: CASSLASGSGETQYF. The full variable domain, rest sourced from reference TRBV7-6 and TRBJ2-5, is GAGVSQSPRYKVTKRGQDVALRCDPISGHVSLYWYRQALGQGPEFLTYFNYEAQQDKSGLPNDRFSAERPEGSISTLTIQRTEQRDSAMYRCASSLASGSGETQYFGPGTRLLVL.

The chain combines TRBV7-6 with TRBJ2-1, with D possibly TRBD2 on 7 matching bases. Germline CDR1 SGHVS, CDR2 FNYEAQ. V was shortened by 5 bases and J by 4 bases, with 18 bases between the two germline ends. This CDR3 region has 16 residues. As DNA, the CDR3 is TGTGCCAGCAGCGCCCTGGGGGGGGCCAGTTACAATGAGCAGTTCTTC. Translating gives CASSALGGASYNEQFF.

The J gene is TRBJ1-2, the V gene TRBV6-5; 7 positions match TRBD1. The ends lost 10 bases at V and 4 bases at J; junction bases unmatched: 12. Germline V gene lookup returns CDR1 MNHEY and CDR2 SVGAGI. The CDR3 is made up of 14 amino acids. CDR3 sequence reads: CATREDRMGYGYTF. The DNA for the CDR3 is TGTGCCACCCGAGAGGACAGGATGGGCTATGGCTACACCTTC.

The chain uses TRBV4-3 and TRBJ2-4; D gene ambiguous. The CDR3 extends over 12 amino acids. Trimming left V 4 bases short and J 6 bases short, with 7 bases between. Germline CDR1 reads LGHNA; CDR2 reads YSLEER. CDR3 region: CASSRERNIQYF. Written as DNA, the CDR3 is TGCGCCAGCAGCCGAGAGAGAAACATTCAGTACTTC.

The CDR3 nucleotides read TGCAGCGTCAGGACAGGGGGCGACACCGGGGAGCTGTTTTTT. Translation: CSVRTGGDTGELFF. V is TRBV29-1 and J is TRBJ2-2, with TRBD1 matching 11 bases. CDR3 length: 14 amino acids. V trimming: 6 bases; J trimming: 3 bases; junction bases outside the gene matches: 3. Germline V gene lookup returns CDR1 SQVTM and CDR2 ANQGSEA.